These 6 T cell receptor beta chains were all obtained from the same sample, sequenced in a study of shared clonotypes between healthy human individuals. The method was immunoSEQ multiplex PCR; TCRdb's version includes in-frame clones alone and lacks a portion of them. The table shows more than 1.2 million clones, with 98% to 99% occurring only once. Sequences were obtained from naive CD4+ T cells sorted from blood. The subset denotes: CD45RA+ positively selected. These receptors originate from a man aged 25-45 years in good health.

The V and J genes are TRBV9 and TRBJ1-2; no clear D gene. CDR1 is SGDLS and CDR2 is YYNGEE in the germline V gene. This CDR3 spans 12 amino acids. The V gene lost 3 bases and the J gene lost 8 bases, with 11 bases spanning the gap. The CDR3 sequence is CASSETSRGYTF. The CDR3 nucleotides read TGTGCCAGCAGCGAGACATCTCGGGGCTACACCTTC.

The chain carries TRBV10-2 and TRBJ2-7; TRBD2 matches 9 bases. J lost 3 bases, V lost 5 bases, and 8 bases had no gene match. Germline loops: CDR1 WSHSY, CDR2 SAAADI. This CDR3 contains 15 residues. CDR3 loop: CASSIKSGRIYEQYF. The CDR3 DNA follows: TGCGCCAGCAGTATAAAAAGCGGGAGGATCTACGAGCAGTACTTC.

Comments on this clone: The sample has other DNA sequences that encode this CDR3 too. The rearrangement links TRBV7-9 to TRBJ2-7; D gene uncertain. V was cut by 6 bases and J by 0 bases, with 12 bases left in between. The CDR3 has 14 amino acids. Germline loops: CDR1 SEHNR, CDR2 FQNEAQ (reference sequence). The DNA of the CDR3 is TGTGCCAGCAGTTACGGAACGGTCTCCTACGAGCAGTACTTC. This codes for CASSYGTVSYEQYF.

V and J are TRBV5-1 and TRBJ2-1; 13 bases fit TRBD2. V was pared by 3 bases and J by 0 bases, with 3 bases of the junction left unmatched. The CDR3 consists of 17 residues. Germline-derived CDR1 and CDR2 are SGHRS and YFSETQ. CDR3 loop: CASSWGLAGSSYNEQFF. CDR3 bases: TGCGCCAGCAGCTGGGGACTAGCGGGGAGCTCCTACAATGAGCAGTTCTTC.

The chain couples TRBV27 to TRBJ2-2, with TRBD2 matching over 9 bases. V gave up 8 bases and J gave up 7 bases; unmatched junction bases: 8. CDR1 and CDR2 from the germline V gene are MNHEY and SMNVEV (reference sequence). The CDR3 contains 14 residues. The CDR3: CASQGLALGGELFF. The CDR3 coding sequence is TGTGCCAGCCAGGGACTAGCTTTAGGCGGGGAGCTGTTTTTT.

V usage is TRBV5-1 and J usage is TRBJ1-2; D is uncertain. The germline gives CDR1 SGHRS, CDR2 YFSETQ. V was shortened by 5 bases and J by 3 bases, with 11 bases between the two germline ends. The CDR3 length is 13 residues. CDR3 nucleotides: TGCGCCAGCAGTCGGGGAGGCGACTATGGCTACACCTTC. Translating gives CASSRGGDYGYTF.